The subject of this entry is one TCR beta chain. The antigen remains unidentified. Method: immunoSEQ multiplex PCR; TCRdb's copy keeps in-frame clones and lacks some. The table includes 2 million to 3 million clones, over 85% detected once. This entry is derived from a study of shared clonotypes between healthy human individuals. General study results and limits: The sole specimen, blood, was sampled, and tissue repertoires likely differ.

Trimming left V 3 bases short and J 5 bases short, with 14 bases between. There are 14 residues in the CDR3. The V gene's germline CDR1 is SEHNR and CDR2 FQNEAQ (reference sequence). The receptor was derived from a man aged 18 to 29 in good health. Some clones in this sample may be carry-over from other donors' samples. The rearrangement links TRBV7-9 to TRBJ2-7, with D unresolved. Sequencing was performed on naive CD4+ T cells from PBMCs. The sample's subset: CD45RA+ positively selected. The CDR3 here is CASSFDTLSNEQYF. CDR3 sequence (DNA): TGTGCCAGCAGCTTTGACACCCTATCGAACGAGCAGTACTTC.